One sample yielded the 29 T cell receptor beta chains listed below, sequenced in a study of T cell responses to AZD1222 COVID-19 vaccine. Produced via immunoSEQ multiplex PCR; TCRdb's table is partial and in-frame only. The sample has roughly 150,000 clones; around 93% are singletons. The specimen was peripheral blood, collected 28 days after the second AZD1222 dose. These receptor sequences come from an adult who received the AZD1222 COVID-19 vaccine.

Remarks on this clone: Other DNA sequences from this sample encode an identical CDR3 as well. The chain combines TRBV9 with TRBJ1-5; 7 nucleotides align to TRBD1. The CDR3 has 14 residues. J lost 2 bases, V lost 2 bases, and 1 base had no gene match. Germline CDR1 reads SGDLS; CDR2 reads YYNGEE. This chain's CDR3 is CASSVGQGNQPQHF. In nucleotides, the CDR3 is TGTGCCAGCAGCGTCGGACAGGGCAATCAGCCCCAGCATTTT.

The chain joins TRBV7-2 to TRBJ2-7; D not certain. Looked up from germline, CDR1 is SGHTA and CDR2 is FQGNSA. The germline V and J ends were trimmed by 2 bases and 2 bases, with 13 bases remaining between them. This CDR3 region has 15 residues. The CDR3 reads CASSLYGRPPYEQYF. CDR3 in DNA: TGTGCCAGCAGCTTATACGGCAGGCCCCCCTACGAGCAGTACTTC.

The chain couples TRBV3-1 (or the pseudogene TRBV3-2) to TRBJ1-2; 9 bases align to TRBD1. Trimming cost V 4 bases and J 8 bases; bases outside gene matches: 8. There are 14 residues in the CDR3. Germline V gene data show CDR1 as LGHDT and CDR2 as YNNKEL (reference sequence). The DNA for the CDR3 is TGTGCCAGCAGCCGACGACAGGGGGACGGCGGCTACACCTTC. Translated, it gives CASSRRQGDGGYTF.

This rearrangement joins TRBV2 to TRBJ2-1; D possibly corresponds to TRBD2 (6 bases). Per germline, CDR1 SNHLY and CDR2 FYNNEI. The CDR3 is 16 residues long. V was shortened by 6 bases and J by 2 bases, with 17 bases between the two germline ends. The CDR3 spells CASRDYDQSAYNEQFF. In DNA, the CDR3 is TGTGCCAGCAGGGACTACGACCAGAGCGCCTACAATGAGCAGTTCTTC.

The chain employs TRBV7-9 and TRBJ2-1; D gene unclear. The CDR3 is 14 amino acids. V was shortened by 3 bases and J by 7 bases, with 13 bases between the two germline ends. In germline, CDR1 is SEHNR, CDR2 FQNEAQ (reference sequence). For the CDR3, the DNA is TGTGCCAGCAGCTTTCACGGAACCTCAAATGAGCAGTTCTTC. The encoded protein is CASSFHGTSNEQFF.

The chain joins TRBV7-2 to TRBJ1-5, with TRBD1 identical over 7 bases. This CDR3 spans 15 amino acids. Unmatched junction bases numbered 3, after V lost 3 bases and J lost 1 base. CDR1 is SGHTA and CDR2 is FQGNSA in the germline V gene. The CDR3 loop reads CASSFQGGSNQPQHF. The CDR3 nucleotides are TGTGCCAGCAGCTTTCAGGGGGGGAGCAATCAGCCCCAGCATTTT.

This clone has just one count. V and J are TRBV7-2 and TRBJ2-2; D is possibly TRBD2 (5 bases). This CDR3 is built from 15 residues. Trimming stripped 3 bases from V and 5 bases from J, with 13 bases between. CDR1 is SGHTA and CDR2 is FQGNSA in the germline V gene. The CDR3 region is CASSFEGTRTGELFF. CDR3 DNA sequence: TGTGCCAGCAGCTTTGAGGGAACGAGGACCGGGGAGCTGTTTTTT.

The chain combines TRBV6-2 or TRBV6-3 with TRBJ2-6, with D maybe TRBD1 (6 bases). Germline V gene lookup returns CDR1 MNHEY and CDR2 SVGEGT. Trimming left V 6 bases short and J 1 base short, with 10 bases between. The length of the CDR3 is 15 residues. The CDR3 DNA follows: TGTGCCAGCAGCAAGAGGGGGTCTGGGGCCAACGTCCTGACTTTC. This gives the protein CASSKRGSGANVLTF.

CDR3 sequence: CATSATGQGVPNTEAFF. CDR3 DNA sequence: TGTGCCACCAGTGCAACGGGACAGGGGGTCCCGAACACTGAAGCTTTCTTT. This rearrangement joins TRBV24-1 to TRBJ1-1; TRBD1 matches at 11 bases. The CDR3 runs 17 residues. Per the germline V gene, CDR1 is KGHDR and CDR2 is SFDVKD. Trimming took 5 bases from V and 1 from J; bases not matched to a gene: 8.

The V call is TRBV28, the J call TRBJ1-5; a possible D gene is TRBD1 (5 bases). V dropped 1 base and J dropped 0 bases, with 13 bases sitting between them. Germline CDR1 MDHEN, CDR2 SYDVKM. The CDR3 runs 17 residues. CDR3 protein: CASSLSTGTYSNQPQHF. CDR3 DNA sequence: TGTGCCAGCAGTTTATCCACAGGAACTTATAGCAATCAGCCCCAGCATTTT.

The V gene is TRBV25-1, the J gene TRBJ1-3; no firm D call. Trimming cost V 7 bases and J 2 bases, with 9 bases left between them. CDR3 length: 13 residues. CDR1 is MGHDK, CDR2 SYGVNS, per germline. CDR3 bases: TGTGCCAGCAATGGAAGGACTGGAAACACCATATATTTT. It is translated as CASNGRTGNTIYF.

The genes are TRBV7-2 and TRBJ1-2; D not certain. Trimming left V 1 base short and J 14 bases short, with 23 bases between. CDR1 is SGHTA and CDR2 is FQGNSA in the germline V gene. CDR3 length equals 15 residues. CDR3: CASSLGAPPLGERTF. Written as DNA, the CDR3 is TGTGCCAGCAGCTTAGGGGCTCCACCCCTGGGTGAGAGGACCTTC.

The chain combines TRBV30 with TRBJ1-5, with D unresolved. V was cut by 1 base and J by 0 bases, with 16 bases left in between. Germline CDR1 is GTSNPN and CDR2 is SVGIG (reference sequence). This CDR3 has 17 residues. CDR3 amino acids: CAWSGGSDEYSNQPQHF. The CDR3 coding sequence is TGTGCCTGGAGTGGGGGATCCGACGAGTATAGCAATCAGCCCCAGCATTTT.

This chain uses TRBV3-1 (or the pseudogene TRBV3-2) with TRBJ2-7; D is unresolved. CDR1 and CDR2 from the germline V gene are LGHDT and YNNKEL (reference sequence). The CDR3 runs 12 residues. Trimming left V 4 bases short and J 2 bases short, with 6 bases between. CDR3 protein: CASSRQPYEQYF. The CDR3 nucleotides read TGTGCCAGCAGCCGGCAGCCCTACGAGCAGTACTTC.

The chain recombines TRBV28 with TRBJ2-1, with TRBD1 as a possible D gene (5 bases). Germline CDR1 reads MDHEN; CDR2 reads SYDVKM. The V end was cut by 5 bases, the J end by 7 bases, with 12 bases between. The CDR3 sequence is 13 residues long. The CDR3 DNA reads TGTGCCAGCAGTATTGGGGCCCCTAATGAGCAGTTCTTC. Translated, it gives CASSIGAPNEQFF. Variable domain in full (rest from reference TRBV28 and TRBJ2-1): DVKVTQSSRYLVKRTGEKVFLECVQDMDHENMFWYRQDPGLGLRLIYFSYDVKMKEKGDIPEGYSVSREKKERFSLILESASTNQTSMYLCASSIGAPNEQFFGPGTRLTVL.

V gene TRBV9 combines with J gene TRBJ1-1, with 8 bases aligning to TRBD1. The CDR3 length is 14 residues. Germline lookup yields CDR1 SGDLS and CDR2 YYNGEE. Trimming removed 3 bases from V and 4 bases from J; junction bases left unmatched: 5. CDR3 coding DNA: TGTGCCAGCAGCGCCCAAACAGGGGGCACTGAAGCTTTCTTT. Translating it yields CASSAQTGGTEAFF. Drawing the rest from reference TRBV9 and TRBJ1-1, the complete variable domain is DSGVTQTPKHLITATGQRVTLRCSPRSGDLSVYWYQQSLDQGLQFLIQYYNGEERAKGNILERFSAQQFPDLHSELNLSSLELGDSALYFCASSAQTGGTEAFFGQGTRLTVV.

The rearrangement joins TRBV13 to TRBJ2-5; D possibly corresponds to TRBD1 (5 bases). CDR1 is PRHDT and CDR2 is FYEKMQ in the germline V gene (reference sequence). The CDR3 is 14 residues long. Trimming removed 6 bases at V and 6 bases at J, with 17 bases between. The CDR3 reads CASSLQKGAKTQYF. The CDR3 coding sequence is TGTGCCAGCAGTCTGCAAAAAGGGGCGAAGACCCAGTACTTC. Variable domain in full (rest from reference TRBV13 and TRBJ2-5): AAGVIQSPRHLIKEKRETATLKCYPIPRHDTVYWYQQGPGQDPQFLISFYEKMQSDKGSIPDRFSAQQFSDYHSELNMSSLELGDSALYFCASSLQKGAKTQYFGPGTRLLVL.

This chain uses TRBV28 with TRBJ1-5, with 8 bases fitting TRBD1. Germline trimming cut 6 bases from V and 5 bases from J; bases unmatched to any gene: 9. This CDR3 comprises 15 residues. Per the germline V gene, CDR1 is MDHEN and CDR2 is SYDVKM. The chain's CDR3 is CASSLDRGLYQPQHF. In DNA form, the CDR3 reads TGTGCCAGCAGCCTAGACAGGGGCCTTTATCAGCCCCAGCATTTT.

V gene TRBV20-1 combines with J gene TRBJ2-3; 11 positions agree with TRBD2. Trimming cost V 3 bases and J 3 bases; bases outside gene matches: 5. This CDR3 region has 15 residues. Germline assignment: CDR1 DFQATT and CDR2 SNEGSKA (reference sequence). The CDR3 reads CSASGLAGGTDTQYF. The CDR3 nucleotides are TGCAGTGCTAGTGGGCTAGCGGGAGGTACAGATACGCAGTATTTT.

The CDR3 DNA is TGTGCCAGCAGTTGGGCCAGGGACACTGAAGCTTTCTTT. Its protein product is CASSWARDTEAFF. The chain recombines TRBV6-2 or TRBV6-3 with TRBJ1-1, with D possibly matching TRBD1 (5 bases). CDR1 MNHEY and CDR2 SVGEGT come from the germline V gene. The V and J ends lost 4 bases and 3 bases respectively, with 9 bases between them. The CDR3 is 13 residues long.

Only one count was recorded for this clone. V gene TRBV5-4 combines with J gene TRBJ1-6; a weak D match, TRBD1 (5 bases). This CDR3 contains 16 residues. Trimming left V 6 bases short and J 7 bases short, with 20 bases between. The germline gives CDR1 SGHNT, CDR2 YYREEE (reference sequence). CDR3 DNA: TGTGCCAGCAATCTGAACTCCGGGACGGTGAATTCACCCCTCCACTTT. Encoded protein: CASNLNSGTVNSPLHF. Complete variable domain (other parts from reference TRBV5-4 and TRBJ1-6): ETGVTQSPTHLIKTRGQQVTLRCSSQSGHNTVSWYQQALGQGPQFIFQYYREEENGRGNFPPRFSGLQFPNYSSELNVNALELDDSALYLCASNLNSGTVNSPLHFGNGTRLTVT.

The CDR3 loop reads CASSPTQEVYSPLHF. The CDR3 region has the DNA TGTGCCAGCTCACCAACACAAGAGGTGTATTCACCCCTCCACTTT. The chain joins TRBV18 to TRBJ1-6; no clear D. The CDR3 runs to 15 residues. V was shortened by 2 bases and J by 8 bases, with 13 bases between the two germline ends. The germline CDR1 and CDR2 sequences are KGHSH and LQKENI.

CDR3 region: CASSPGQGPYNEQFF. The CDR3 nucleotides read TGTGCCAGCTCACCGGGACAGGGTCCGTACAATGAGCAGTTCTTC. This sequence joins TRBV18 and TRBJ2-1; 9 positions agree with TRBD1. Germline CDR1 KGHSH, CDR2 LQKENI. This CDR3 spans 15 amino acids. V lost 3 bases to trimming and J lost 4 bases; unmatched junction nucleotides: 4.

CDR3 DNA sequence: TGTGCCAGCTCTCAGACAGACCATAACTATGGCTACACCTTC. Translating gives CASSQTDHNYGYTF. V gene TRBV18 combines with J gene TRBJ1-2; tentative D call: TRBD1 (5 bases). Trimming left V 6 bases short and J 1 base short, with 12 bases between. Germline V gene sequence: CDR1 KGHSH, CDR2 LQKENI. The CDR3 covers 14 residues.

This clone has only one observation. The V call is TRBV5-8, the J call TRBJ2-1; 11 bases map to TRBD2. Germline CDR1 is SGHTS and CDR2 is YDEGEE. The ends lost 5 bases at V and 1 base at J; junction bases unmatched: 2. The length of the CDR3 is 15 residues. Here the CDR3 reads CASRRLAGSYNEQFF. CDR3 bases: TGTGCCAGCAGAAGACTAGCGGGGTCCTACAATGAGCAGTTCTTC.

The J gene is TRBJ2-3, the V gene TRBV9, with TRBD2 matching over 7 bases. The J segment lost 0 bases and the V segment lost 0 bases, leaving 7 bases of the junction unmatched. The CDR3 runs to 17 residues. Germline V lookup: CDR1 SGDLS, CDR2 YYNGEE. DNA for the CDR3: TGTGCCAGCAGCGTAGCCACTAGCGCCACTAGCACAGATACGCAGTATTTT. It specifies CASSVATSATSTDTQYF.

This sequence joins TRBV9 and TRBJ1-4, with 8 positions matching TRBD1. CDR3 length: 14 amino acids. V lost 2 bases, J lost 7 bases, and 4 bases stayed unmatched. Germline loops: CDR1 SGDLS, CDR2 YYNGEE. CDR3 amino acids: CASSVGQGREKLFF. The CDR3 DNA reads TGTGCCAGCAGCGTCGGACAGGGACGTGAAAAACTGTTTTTT.

The CDR3 sequence: CAWNLGQGGSPLHF. The DNA of the CDR3 is TGTGCCTGGAATCTGGGACAGGGAGGATCACCCCTCCACTTT. The chain employs TRBV30 and TRBJ1-6; 9 positions agree with TRBD1. Germline values: CDR1 GTSNPN, CDR2 SVGIG (reference sequence). J lost 10 bases, V lost 4 bases, and 8 bases had no gene match. This CDR3 has 14 amino acids.

The chain carries TRBV7-2 and TRBJ2-7; 13 nucleotides agree with TRBD2. V trimming: 6 bases; J trimming: 4 bases; junction bases outside the gene matches: 3. CDR1 is SGHTA and CDR2 is FQGNSA in the germline V gene. The CDR3 runs to 14 residues. The CDR3 DNA sequence: TGTGCCAGCAGTCGGACTAGCGGGAGTTACGAGCAGTACTTC. Translating gives CASSRTSGSYEQYF.